This is a list of T cell receptor beta chains from one sample in a study of blood T cell repertoires in COVID-19. TCRdb keeps only in-frame clones here, not all; method: immunoSEQ multiplex PCR. In the table there are more than 60,000 clones, around four fifths of which are singletons. The sample comprised peripheral blood. These receptors were taken from a human donor in a cohort sampled during active COVID-19. CDR3s include the opening cysteine and the closing phenylalanine or tryptophan. The D gene is left open where the match is weak. Clone size is not always given. Where it is, it says once, few, many or a class for expanded clones.

d_gene: -
j_gene: TRBJ2-3
v_gene: TRBV11-3
abundance: -
CDR3aa: CASSQTGSTDTQYF
CDR3nt: TGTGCCAGCAGCCAGACAGGTAGCACAGATACGCAGTATTTT

d_gene: -
j_gene: TRBJ2-7
v_gene: TRBV7-2
abundance: once
CDR3aa: CASSLWGPTYEQYF
CDR3nt: TGTGCCAGCAGCTTATGGGGGCCAACCTACGAGCAGTACTTC

d_gene: -
j_gene: TRBJ2-3
v_gene: TRBV18
abundance: few
CDR3aa: CASSPLPGQNTDTQYF
CDR3nt: TGTGCCAGCTCACCATTGCCCGGACAAAACACAGATACGCAGTATTTT

d_gene: -
j_gene: TRBJ1-3
v_gene: TRBV27
abundance: -
CDR3aa: CASGRGSGNTIYF
CDR3nt: TGTGCCAGCGGGAGGGGCTCTGGAAACACCATATATTTT

d_gene: -
j_gene: TRBJ2-3
v_gene: TRBV5-1
abundance: once
CDR3aa: CASSLGGGGDTQYF
CDR3nt: TGCGCCAGCAGCTTGGGCGGGGGCGGAGATACGCAGTATTTT

d_gene: -
j_gene: TRBJ1-1
v_gene: TRBV4-1
abundance: few
CDR3aa: CASSPRVQGAATEAFF
CDR3nt: TGCGCCAGCAGCCCACGTGTTCAGGGCGCGGCCACTGAAGCTTTCTTT

d_gene: TRBD1
j_gene: TRBJ1-2
v_gene: TRBV5-1
abundance: -
CDR3aa: CASSQYQGASYGYTF
CDR3nt: TGCGCCAGCAGCCAATATCAGGGGGCAAGCTATGGCTACACCTTC

d_gene: -
j_gene: TRBJ2-1
v_gene: TRBV18
abundance: -
CDR3aa: CASSRGLGSDNEQFF
CDR3nt: TGTGCCAGCTCCCGAGGGTTGGGGAGTGACAATGAGCAGTTCTTC

d_gene: TRBD1
j_gene: TRBJ1-4
v_gene: TRBV6-2/TRBV6-3
abundance: few
CDR3aa: CASSKGGGDHEKLFF
CDR3nt: TGTGCCAGCAGTAAAGGAGGGGGCGATCATGAAAAACTGTTTTTT

d_gene: TRBD2
j_gene: TRBJ2-5
v_gene: TRBV7-2
abundance: -
CDR3aa: CASSIRGGAGETQYF
CDR3nt: TGTGCCAGCAGCATACGCGGGGGGGCAGGAGAGACCCAGTACTTC

d_gene: TRBD2
j_gene: TRBJ2-3
v_gene: TRBV7-2
abundance: once
CDR3aa: CASSLAGSGGTDTQYF
CDR3nt: TGTGCCAGCAGCTTAGCGGGTAGCGGGGGCACAGATACGCAGTATTTT

d_gene: -
j_gene: TRBJ2-5
v_gene: TRBV18
abundance: -
CDR3aa: CASSREGAGETQYF
CDR3nt: TGTGCCAGCTCCCGGGAGGGGGCAGGCGAGACCCAGTACTTC